These 9 T cell receptor beta chains share one sample of origin, sequenced in a study of blood T cells in healthy people across ages. Using a J-beta primer mix together with a sample-barcoded 5' primer, a second PCR was run for roughly 6 to 12 cycles. TCRdb recomputed calls from the 5' RACE reads with MiXCR, one row per CDR3 protein. The repertoire holds about 1,500,000 distinct CDR3 sequences, with 28% as singletons. The specimen sequenced was blood. The source of these receptors is a woman in her twenties or thirties in good health.

The CDR3 DNA reads as TGTGCCAGCAGCTCCCCCGGGGGGTTCTGGAATGAGCAGTTCTTC. Encoded protein: CASSSPGGFWNEQFF. The chain is built from TRBV14 and TRBJ2-1, with 7 positions matching TRBD2. Germline trimming cut 5 bases from V and 7 bases from J; bases unmatched to any gene: 11. Germline V gene sequence: CDR1 SGHDN, CDR2 FVKESK. CDR3 length: 15 amino acids.

This clonotype has a count of ten or more. The V gene is TRBV3-1, the J gene TRBJ2-7; D gene uncertain. Trimming took off 2 bases at V and 4 bases at J, with 6 bases between the two ends. CDR3 size: 12 residues. Germline V lookup: CDR1 LGHDT, CDR2 YNNKEL (reference sequence). CDR3 nucleotides: TGTGCCAGCAGCCAATTTTTATACGAGCAGTACTTC. Translating gives CASSQFLYEQYF.

This clonotype showed up just a few times. The chain carries TRBV4-3 and TRBJ2-1; maybe TRBD2 (5 bases). The CDR3 contains 16 residues. Trimming stripped 0 bases from V and 7 bases from J, with 16 bases between. Per germline, CDR1 LGHNA and CDR2 YSLEER. The CDR3 loop reads CASSQESGGGSNEQFF. For the CDR3, the DNA is TGCGCCAGCAGCCAAGAAAGCGGAGGCGGCTCAAATGAGCAGTTCTTC.

Concerning this clonotype: A read error may be the cause here, since a much bigger clone is one base away. The chain links TRBV7-2 to TRBJ1-2; D call uncertain. CDR3 length: 14 residues. The V gene's germline CDR1 is SGHTA and CDR2 FQGNSA. V was cut by 5 bases and J by 6 bases, with 16 bases left in between. In DNA form, the CDR3 reads TGTGCCAGCAGCCCAGAAAGCCAGAACAATGGCTACACCTTC. It codes for CASSPESQNNGYTF.

This clonotype showed up just a few times. The chain couples TRBV4-3 to TRBJ2-3, with D possibly TRBD2 on 6 matching bases. The V gene lost 0 bases and the J gene lost 2 bases, with 9 bases spanning the gap. The CDR3 consists of 15 residues. Germline loops: CDR1 LGHNA, CDR2 YSLEER. CDR3 in amino acids: CASSQDRDFTDTQYF. DNA of the CDR3: TGCGCCAGCAGCCAAGATCGGGACTTCACAGATACGCAGTATTTT.

A remark on this clonotype: This may be a read error: a much more frequent sequence differs by one nucleotide. This sequence joins TRBV20-1 and TRBJ2-1; TRBD1 agrees at 12 bases. The end of the DNA is better explained by TRBJ2-7, so the J call may be wrong. Germline assignment: CDR1 DFQATT and CDR2 SNEGSKA (reference sequence). The CDR3 contains 14 residues. Written as DNA, the CDR3 is TGCAGTGCTGGGATGGGACAGGGGGCGGACGAGCAGTACTTC. As protein: CSAGMGQGADEQYF.

J is TRBJ2-1 and V is TRBV5-1; D possibly corresponds to TRBD2 (6 bases). Germline V gene lookup returns CDR1 SGHRS and CDR2 YFSETQ. Trimming took 10 bases from V and 10 from J, leaving 15 bases between them. CDR3 length: 11 amino acids. The CDR3 DNA follows: TGCGCCTGCTCCTATGGGGGGGAGCAGTTCTTC. Translated: CACSYGGEQFF. Using reference TRBV5-1 and TRBJ2-1 for the parts outside the CDR3, the full variable domain is KAGVTQTPRYLIKTRGQQVTLSCSPISGHRSVSWYQQTPGQGLQFLFEYFSETQRNKGNFPGRFSGRQFSNSRSEMNVSTLELGDSALYLCACSYGGEQFFGPGTRLTVL.

This clonotype has a count of ten or more. This chain joins TRBV5-1 and TRBJ2-7; 7 nucleotides align to TRBD1. This CDR3 has 17 residues. V dropped 2 bases and J dropped 0; count of bases not matched to a gene: 11. The germline V gene has CDR1 SGHRS and CDR2 YFSETQ. CDR3 protein: CASSFGPAGTASYEQYF. The CDR3 DNA reads as TGCGCCAGCAGCTTTGGCCCCGCCGGGACAGCCTCCTACGAGCAGTACTTC.

Remarks on this clonotype: A much larger clone is a single base away; this may be a read error. V usage is TRBV7-9 and J usage is TRBJ2-6, with D unresolved. There are 15 residues in the CDR3. Germline CDR1 is SEHNR and CDR2 is FQNEAQ (reference sequence). CDR3 DNA: TGTGTCAGCAGCTTAGGAATCTCTGGGGCCAACGTCCTGACTTTC. Translating it yields CVSSLGISGANVLTF. Looking up the rest from reference TRBV7-9 and TRBJ2-6 gives the full variable domain: DTGVSQNPRHKITKRGQNVTFRCDPISEHNRLYWYRQTLGQGPEFLTYFQNEAQLEKSRLLSDRFSAERPKGSFSTLEIQRTEQGDSAMYLCVSSLGISGANVLTFGAGSRLTVL.